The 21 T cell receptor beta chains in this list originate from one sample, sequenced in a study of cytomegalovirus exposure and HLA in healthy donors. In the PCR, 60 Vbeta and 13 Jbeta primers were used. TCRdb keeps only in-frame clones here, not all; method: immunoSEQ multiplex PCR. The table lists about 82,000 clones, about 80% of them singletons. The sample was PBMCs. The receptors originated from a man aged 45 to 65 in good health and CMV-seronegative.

In DNA, the CDR3 is TGTGCCAGCAGCGAAGAAGCTCTCGTGCCTCGAGGGAACACTGAAGCTTTCTTT. Translated: CASSEEALVPRGNTEAFF. The rearrangement joins TRBV21-1 to TRBJ1-1. TRBV21-1 is a pseudogene locus. This CDR3 region has 18 residues.

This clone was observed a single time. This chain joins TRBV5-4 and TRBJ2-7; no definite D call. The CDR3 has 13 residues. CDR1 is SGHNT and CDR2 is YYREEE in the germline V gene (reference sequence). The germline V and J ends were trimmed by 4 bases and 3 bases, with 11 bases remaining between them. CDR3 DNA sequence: TGTGCCAGCAGCCGTAACCGAGACTACGAGCAGTACTTC. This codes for CASSRNRDYEQYF.

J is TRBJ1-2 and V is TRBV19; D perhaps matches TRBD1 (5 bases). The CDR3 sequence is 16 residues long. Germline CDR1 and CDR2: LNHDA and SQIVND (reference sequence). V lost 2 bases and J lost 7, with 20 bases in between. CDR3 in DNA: TGTGCCAGTAGTATACAGGGAGGGCCCTCTTTCAGTGGCTACACCTTC. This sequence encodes CASSIQGGPSFSGYTF. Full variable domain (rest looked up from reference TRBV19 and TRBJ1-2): DGGITQSPKYLFRKEGQNVTLSCEQNLNHDAMYWYRQDPGQGLRLIYYSQIVNDFQKGDIAEGYSVSREKKESFPLTVTSAQKNPTAFYLCASSIQGGPSFSGYTFGSGTRLTVV.

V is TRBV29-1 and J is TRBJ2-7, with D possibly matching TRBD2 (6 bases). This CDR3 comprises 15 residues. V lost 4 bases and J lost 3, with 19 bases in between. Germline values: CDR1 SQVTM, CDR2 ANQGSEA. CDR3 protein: CSVVGSRPGLYEQYF. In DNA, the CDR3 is TGCAGCGTTGTTGGTTCCAGGCCGGGACTCTACGAGCAGTACTTC.

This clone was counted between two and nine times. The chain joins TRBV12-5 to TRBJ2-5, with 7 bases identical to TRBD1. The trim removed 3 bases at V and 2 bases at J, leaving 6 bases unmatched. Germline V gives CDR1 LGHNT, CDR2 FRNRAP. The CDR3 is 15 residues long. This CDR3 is CASGFQTGPQETQYF. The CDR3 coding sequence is TGTGCTAGTGGTTTCCAGACAGGGCCTCAAGAGACCCAGTACTTC.

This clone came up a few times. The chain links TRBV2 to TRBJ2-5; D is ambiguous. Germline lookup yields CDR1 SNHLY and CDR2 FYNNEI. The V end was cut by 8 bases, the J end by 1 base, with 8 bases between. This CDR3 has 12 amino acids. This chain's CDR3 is CASAEIQETQYF. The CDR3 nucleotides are TGTGCCAGCGCGGAGATCCAAGAGACCCAGTACTTC.

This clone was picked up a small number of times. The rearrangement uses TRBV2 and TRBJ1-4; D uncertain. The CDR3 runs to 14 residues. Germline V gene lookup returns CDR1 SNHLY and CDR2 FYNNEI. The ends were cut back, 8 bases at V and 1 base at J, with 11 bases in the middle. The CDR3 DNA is TGTGCCAGCGCCAAAAGTAGAACTAATGAAAAACTGTTTTTT. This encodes CASAKSRTNEKLFF.

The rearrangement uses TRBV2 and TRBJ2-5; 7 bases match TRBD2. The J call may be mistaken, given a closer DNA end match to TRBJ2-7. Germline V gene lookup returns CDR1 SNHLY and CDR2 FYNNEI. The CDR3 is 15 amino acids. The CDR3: CASSKSGESSYEQYF. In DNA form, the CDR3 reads TGTGCCAGCAGCAAGAGCGGGGAGAGCTCCTACGAGCAGTACTTC.

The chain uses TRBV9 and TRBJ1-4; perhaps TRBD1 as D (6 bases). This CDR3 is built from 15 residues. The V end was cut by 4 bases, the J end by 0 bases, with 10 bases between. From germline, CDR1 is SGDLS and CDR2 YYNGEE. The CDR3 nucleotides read TGTGCCAGCAGCTCACAGGGCGCAACTAATGAAAAACTGTTTTTT. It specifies CASSSQGATNEKLFF.

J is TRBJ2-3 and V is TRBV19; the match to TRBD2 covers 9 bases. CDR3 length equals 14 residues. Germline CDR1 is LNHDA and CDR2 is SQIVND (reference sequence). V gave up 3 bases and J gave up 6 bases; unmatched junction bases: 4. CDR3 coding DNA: TGTGCCAGTAGTATTGCGGGGGGGGTGGATACGCAGTATTTT. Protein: CASSIAGGVDTQYF.

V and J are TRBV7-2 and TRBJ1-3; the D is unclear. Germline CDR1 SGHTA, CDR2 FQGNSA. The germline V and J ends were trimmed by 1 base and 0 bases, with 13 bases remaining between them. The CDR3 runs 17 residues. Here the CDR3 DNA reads TGTGCCAGCAGCTTAGGAGGACTGACGAGCTCTGGAAACACCATATATTTT. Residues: CASSLGGLTSSGNTIYF.

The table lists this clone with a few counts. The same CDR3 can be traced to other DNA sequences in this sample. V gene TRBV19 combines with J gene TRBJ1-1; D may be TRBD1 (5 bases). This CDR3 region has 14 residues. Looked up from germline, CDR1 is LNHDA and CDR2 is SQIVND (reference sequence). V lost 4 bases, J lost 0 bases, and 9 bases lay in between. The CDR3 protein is CASSTQVMNTEAFF. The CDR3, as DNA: TGTGCCAGTAGTACACAGGTCATGAACACTGAAGCTTTCTTT.

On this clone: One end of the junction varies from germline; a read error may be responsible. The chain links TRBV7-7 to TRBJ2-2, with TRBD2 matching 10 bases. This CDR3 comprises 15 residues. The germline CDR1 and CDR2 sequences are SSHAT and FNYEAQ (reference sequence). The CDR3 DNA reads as TGTGCTAGCACCATGGGCAGCGGGGGGGCCGGGGAGCTGTTTTTT. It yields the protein CASTMGSGGAGELFF.

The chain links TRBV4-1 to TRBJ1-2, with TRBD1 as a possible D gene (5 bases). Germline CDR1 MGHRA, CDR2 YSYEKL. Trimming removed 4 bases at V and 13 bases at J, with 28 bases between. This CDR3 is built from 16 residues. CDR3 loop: CASSLPAGREAMVFTF. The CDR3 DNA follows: TGCGCCAGCAGCCTCCCGGCGGGCAGGGAGGCTATGGTTTTCACCTTC.

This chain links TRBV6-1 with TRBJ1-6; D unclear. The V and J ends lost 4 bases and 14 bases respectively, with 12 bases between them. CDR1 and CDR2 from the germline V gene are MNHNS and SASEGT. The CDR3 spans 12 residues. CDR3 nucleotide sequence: TGTGCCAGCAGTGCTGAAATACTAACCCTCCACTTT. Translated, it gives CASSAEILTLHF.

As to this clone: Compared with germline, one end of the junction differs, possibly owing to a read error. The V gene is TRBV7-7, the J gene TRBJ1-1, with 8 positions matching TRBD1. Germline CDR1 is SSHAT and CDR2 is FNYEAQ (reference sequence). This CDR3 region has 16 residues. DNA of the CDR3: TGTGCTAGCAGCTCGACAGGGGACCGATCGAACACTGAAGCTTTCTTT. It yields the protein CASSSTGDRSNTEAFF.

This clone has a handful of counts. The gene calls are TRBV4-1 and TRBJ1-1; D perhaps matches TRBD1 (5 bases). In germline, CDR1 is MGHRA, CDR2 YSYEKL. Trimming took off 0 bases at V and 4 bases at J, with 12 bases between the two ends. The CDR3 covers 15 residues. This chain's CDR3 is CASSQDQGYGTEAFF. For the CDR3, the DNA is TGCGCCAGCAGCCAAGATCAGGGTTATGGCACTGAAGCTTTCTTT.

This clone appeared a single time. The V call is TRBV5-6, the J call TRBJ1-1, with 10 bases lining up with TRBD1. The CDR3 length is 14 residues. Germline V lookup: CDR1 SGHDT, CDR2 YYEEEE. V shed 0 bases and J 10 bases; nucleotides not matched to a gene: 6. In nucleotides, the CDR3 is TGTGCCAGCAGCTTGGAAGGGACAGGGGCGAGAGCTTTCTTT. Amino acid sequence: CASSLEGTGARAFF.

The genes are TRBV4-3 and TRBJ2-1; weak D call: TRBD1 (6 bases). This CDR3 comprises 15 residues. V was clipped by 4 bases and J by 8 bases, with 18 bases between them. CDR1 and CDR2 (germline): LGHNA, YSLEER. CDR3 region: CASSPGGGDIYEQFF. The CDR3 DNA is TGCGCCAGCAGCCCGGGTGGGGGCGACATTTATGAGCAGTTCTTC.

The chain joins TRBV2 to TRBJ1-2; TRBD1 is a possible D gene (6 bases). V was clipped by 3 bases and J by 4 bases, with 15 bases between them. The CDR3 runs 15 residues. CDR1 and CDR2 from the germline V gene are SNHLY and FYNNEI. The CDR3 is CASSDAGAWSYGYTF. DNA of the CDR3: TGTGCCAGCAGTGACGCGGGGGCGTGGAGCTATGGCTACACCTTC.

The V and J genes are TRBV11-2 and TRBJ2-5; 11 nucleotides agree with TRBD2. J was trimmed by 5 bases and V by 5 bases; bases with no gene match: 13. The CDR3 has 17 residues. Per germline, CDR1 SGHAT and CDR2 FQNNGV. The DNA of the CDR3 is TGTGCCAGCAGCCCCCGGGGTAGCGGGGGGGTAGGGGAGACCCAGTACTTC. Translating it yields CASSPRGSGGVGETQYF.